This TCR beta chain was captured by sequencing in a study of radiotherapy plus CTLA-4 blockade in lung cancer. Study-wide results and caveats: Clones derived from tumor TCRs expanded in blood after radiotherapy plus ipilimumab.

Germline CDR1 and CDR2: MDHEN and SYDVKM. Trimming left V 5 bases short and J 8 bases short, with 12 bases between. The CDR3 length is 12 residues. Note on this clone: Its specificity is unknown.

The assay was immunoSEQ multiplex PCR, and TCRdb's table has in-frame clones only and misses some. The profile covers about 85,000 clones, with around 87% appearing a single time and 2% to 2.5% taken by the ten largest. Focal radiation and CTLA-4 blockade (ipilimumab) were tested in chemo-refractory metastatic non-small-cell lung cancer patients. This clonotype originated in a human donor with non-small cell lung cancer who had a partial response to radiotherapy plus ipilimumab. The source material was peripheral blood, sampled from a patient treated with radiotherapy plus ipilimumab. The chain recombines TRBV28 with TRBJ1-2; D is uncertain. The CDR3, as DNA: TGTGCCAGCAGTCTCTTCTCGGGAGGCTACACCTTC. Protein: CASSLFSGGYTF.